Below are 9 T cell receptor beta chains sequenced from a single sample in a study of cytomegalovirus exposure and HLA in healthy donors. This PCR relied on a set of 60 Vbeta primers and 13 Jbeta primers. Repertoires were generated with immunoSEQ multiplex PCR, while TCRdb's copy carries only in-frame clones and drops some. The sample records roughly 180,000 clones, 75% to 85% being singletons. The sequencing sample was made of PBMCs. The receptors stem from a female donor in good health and CMV-seronegative.

This chain connects TRBV6-1 to TRBJ1-2; D uncertain. This CDR3 region has 16 residues. The V end lost 0 bases, the J end lost 0 bases, and 11 bases lay between the germline ends. Germline-derived CDR1 and CDR2 are MNHNS and SASEGT. The CDR3 nucleotides are TGTGCCAGCAGTGAAGCTTCTCCCAGCGCTAACTATGGCTACACCTTC. Translating gives CASSEASPSANYGYTF.

The rearrangement links TRBV9 to TRBJ1-6; D unclear. V lost 3 bases to trimming and J lost 10 bases, with 11 bases between them. Germline V gene data show CDR1 as SGDLS and CDR2 as YYNGEE. This CDR3 has 13 residues. CDR3 loop: CASSAKRESPLHF. The CDR3 coding sequence is TGTGCCAGCAGCGCTAAGCGGGAATCACCCCTCCACTTT.

This clone has more than one count but fewer than ten. The V call is TRBV6-1, the J call TRBJ1-1, with a weak D call TRBD1 (6 bases). V lost 3 bases, J lost 1 base, and 15 bases lay in between. This CDR3 is built from 16 residues. The germline V gene has CDR1 MNHNS and CDR2 SASEGT. CDR3: CASSEAFGTQNTEAFF. CDR3 DNA sequence: TGTGCCAGCAGTGAGGCCTTCGGGACACAGAACACTGAAGCTTTCTTT.

This clone was recorded once. This chain uses TRBV4-3 with TRBJ1-2, with D possibly being TRBD1 (5 bases). CDR1 is LGHNA and CDR2 is YSLEER in the germline V gene. Trimming cost V 0 bases and J 4 bases, with 12 bases left between them. This CDR3 contains 15 residues. DNA for the CDR3: TGCGCCAGCAGCCAAGATCAGGGAATCAGCTATGGCTACACCTTC. It specifies CASSQDQGISYGYTF.

V usage is TRBV7-3 and J usage is TRBJ1-1, with TRBD1 identical over 8 bases. Germline V gene sequence: CDR1 SGHTA, CDR2 FQGTGA. The CDR3 covers 14 residues. Unmatched junction bases numbered 1, after V lost 3 bases and J lost 1 base. Here the CDR3 DNA reads TGTGCCAGCAGCTTGCAGGGGGCGAACACTGAAGCTTTCTTT. Protein product: CASSLQGANTEAFF.

The chain joins TRBV7-3 to TRBJ2-5; maybe TRBD2 (5 bases). The J call may be wrong; the DNA end is better matched by TRBJ2-7. The CDR3 contains 16 residues. The germline V gene has CDR1 SGHTA and CDR2 FQGTGA. The CDR3 region is CPSPQRIQRPSYEQYF. The CDR3 nucleotides read TGTCCGTCACCCCAGCGCATCCAGCGGCCCTCCTACGAGCAGTACTTC.

The chain has TRBV7-3 and TRBJ2-3, with no clear D. CDR1 and CDR2 from the germline V gene are SGHTA and FQGTGA. Trimming removed 5 bases from V and 3 bases from J, with 12 bases in between. The CDR3 consists of 14 residues. CDR3 in amino acids: CASSPLVRTDTQYF. For the CDR3, the DNA is TGTGCCAGCAGCCCCTTGGTGCGGACAGATACGCAGTATTTT.

The rearrangement joins TRBV2 to TRBJ2-7, with TRBD1 identical over 7 bases. Germline V gene data show CDR1 as SNHLY and CDR2 as FYNNEI. The CDR3 is made up of 15 amino acids. With 5 bases clipped from V and 12 bases from J, the junction kept 19 bases outside the gene matches. In DNA form, the CDR3 reads TGTGCCAGCAGTCCAGAGACAGGGCTCGGAGCAGGGGGGTACTTC. It encodes CASSPETGLGAGGYF.

The chain carries TRBV12-5 and TRBJ2-7, with TRBD1 matching 7 bases. After removal of 6 bases from V and 0 bases from J, the junction contained 2 bases not matched to a gene. Germline CDR1 is LGHNT and CDR2 is FRNRAP. This CDR3 is built from 13 residues. The CDR3 DNA reads as TGTGCTAGTGGCCGGACAGGCTCCTACGAGCAGTACTTC. Translated, it gives CASGRTGSYEQYF.